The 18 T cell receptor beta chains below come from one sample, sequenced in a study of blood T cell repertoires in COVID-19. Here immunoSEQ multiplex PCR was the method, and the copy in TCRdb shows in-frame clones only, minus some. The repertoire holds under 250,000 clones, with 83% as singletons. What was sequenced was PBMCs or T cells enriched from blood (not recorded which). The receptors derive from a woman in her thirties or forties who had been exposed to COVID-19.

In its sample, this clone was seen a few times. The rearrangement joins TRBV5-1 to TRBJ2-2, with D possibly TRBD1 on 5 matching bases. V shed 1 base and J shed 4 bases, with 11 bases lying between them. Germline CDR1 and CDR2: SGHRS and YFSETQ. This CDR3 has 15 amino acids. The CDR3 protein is CASSLLGAGTGELFF. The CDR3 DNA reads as TGCGCCAGCAGCTTGTTAGGGGCTGGCACCGGGGAGCTGTTTTTT.

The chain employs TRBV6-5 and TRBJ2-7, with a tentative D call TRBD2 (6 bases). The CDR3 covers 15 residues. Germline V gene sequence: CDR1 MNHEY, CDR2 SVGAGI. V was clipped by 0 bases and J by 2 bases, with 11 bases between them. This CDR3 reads CASSYSMEGAYEQYF. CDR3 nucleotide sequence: TGTGCCAGCAGTTACTCGATGGAGGGAGCCTACGAGCAGTACTTC.

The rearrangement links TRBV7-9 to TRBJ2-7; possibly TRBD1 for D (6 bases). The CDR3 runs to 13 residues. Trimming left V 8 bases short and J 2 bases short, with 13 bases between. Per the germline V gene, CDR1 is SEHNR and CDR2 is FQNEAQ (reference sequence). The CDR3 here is CASGIGQTYEQYF. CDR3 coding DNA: TGTGCCAGCGGAATTGGACAGACCTACGAGCAGTACTTC.

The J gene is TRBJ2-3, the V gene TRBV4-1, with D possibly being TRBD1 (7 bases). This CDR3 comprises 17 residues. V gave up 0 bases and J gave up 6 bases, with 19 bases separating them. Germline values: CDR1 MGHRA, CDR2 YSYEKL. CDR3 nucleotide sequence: TGCGCCAGCAGCCAAGAGGAGGGGGCCTCGGGTGGGGATACGCAGTATTTT. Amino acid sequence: CASSQEEGASGGDTQYF.

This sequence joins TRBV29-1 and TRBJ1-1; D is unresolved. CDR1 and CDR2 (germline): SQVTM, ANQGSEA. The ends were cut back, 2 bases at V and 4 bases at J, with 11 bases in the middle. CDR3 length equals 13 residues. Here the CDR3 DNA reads TGCAGCGTTGAAATGGGTGGAGGCACTGAAGCTTTCTTT. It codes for CSVEMGGGTEAFF.

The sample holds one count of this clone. The CDR3 region is CSVRTDQNTEAFF. The CDR3 DNA reads as TGCAGCGTCCGGACAGATCAGAACACTGAAGCTTTCTTT. The chain uses TRBV29-1 and TRBJ1-1; the D gene is possibly TRBD1 (6 bases). This CDR3 spans 13 amino acids. V was shortened by 6 bases and J by 1 base, with 12 bases between the two germline ends. Germline assignment: CDR1 SQVTM and CDR2 ANQGSEA.

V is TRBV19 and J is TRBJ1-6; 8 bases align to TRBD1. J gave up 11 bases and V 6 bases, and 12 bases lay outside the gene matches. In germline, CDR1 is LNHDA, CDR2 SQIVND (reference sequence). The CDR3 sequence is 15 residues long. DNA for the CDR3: TGTGCCAGTAGCGAGACAGGGGAGGGGTATACACCCCTCCACTTT. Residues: CASSETGEGYTPLHF.

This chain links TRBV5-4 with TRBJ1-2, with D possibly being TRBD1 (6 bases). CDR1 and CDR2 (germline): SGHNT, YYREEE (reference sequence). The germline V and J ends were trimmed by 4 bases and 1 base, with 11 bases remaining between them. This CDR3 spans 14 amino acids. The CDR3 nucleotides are TGTGCCAGCAGCATCGGGACAAATAACTATGGCTACACCTTC. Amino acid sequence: CASSIGTNNYGYTF.

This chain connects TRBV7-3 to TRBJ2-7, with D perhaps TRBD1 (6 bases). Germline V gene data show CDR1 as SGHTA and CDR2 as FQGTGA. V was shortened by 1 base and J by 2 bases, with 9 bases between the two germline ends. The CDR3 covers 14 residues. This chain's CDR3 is CASSLIAGAYEQYF. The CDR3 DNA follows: TGTGCCAGCAGCTTAATAGCAGGGGCCTACGAGCAGTACTTC.

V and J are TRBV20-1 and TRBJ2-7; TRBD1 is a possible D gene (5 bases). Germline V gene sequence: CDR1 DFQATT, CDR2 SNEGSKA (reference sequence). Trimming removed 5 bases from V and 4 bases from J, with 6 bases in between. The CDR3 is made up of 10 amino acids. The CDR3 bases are TGCAGTGCTGGACAATACGAGCAGTACTTC. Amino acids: CSAGQYEQYF.

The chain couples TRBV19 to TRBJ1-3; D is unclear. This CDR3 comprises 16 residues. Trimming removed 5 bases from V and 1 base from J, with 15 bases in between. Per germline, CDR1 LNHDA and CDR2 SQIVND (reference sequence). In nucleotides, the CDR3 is TGTGCCAGTAGTCTAGCCAGGACTGCGTCTGGAAACACCATATATTTT. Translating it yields CASSLARTASGNTIYF.

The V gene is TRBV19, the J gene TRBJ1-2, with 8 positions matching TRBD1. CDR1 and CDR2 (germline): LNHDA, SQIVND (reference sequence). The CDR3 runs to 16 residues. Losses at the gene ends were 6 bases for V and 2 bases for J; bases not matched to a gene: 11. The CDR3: CASSGTGFYKNYGYTF. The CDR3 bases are TGTGCCAGTAGCGGGACAGGATTTTATAAGAACTATGGCTACACCTTC.

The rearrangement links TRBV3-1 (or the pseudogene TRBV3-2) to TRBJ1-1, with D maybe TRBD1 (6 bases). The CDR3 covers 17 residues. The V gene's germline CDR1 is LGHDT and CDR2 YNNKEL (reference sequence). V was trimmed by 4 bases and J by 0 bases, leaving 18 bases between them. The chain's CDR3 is CASSPQDRVYMNTEAFF. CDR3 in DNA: TGTGCCAGCAGCCCTCAGGACAGAGTCTATATGAACACTGAAGCTTTCTTT.

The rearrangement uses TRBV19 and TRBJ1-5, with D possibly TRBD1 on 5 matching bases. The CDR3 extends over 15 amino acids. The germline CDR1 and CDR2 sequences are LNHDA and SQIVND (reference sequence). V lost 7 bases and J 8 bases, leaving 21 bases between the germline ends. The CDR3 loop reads CASTPKGADVEPQHF. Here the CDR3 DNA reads TGTGCCAGTACCCCCAAAGGGGCTGACGTCGAGCCCCAGCATTTT. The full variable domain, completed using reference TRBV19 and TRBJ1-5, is DGGITQSPKYLFRKEGQNVTLSCEQNLNHDAMYWYRQDPGQGLRLIYYSQIVNDFQKGDIAEGYSVSREKKESFPLTVTSAQKNPTAFYLCASTPKGADVEPQHFGDGTRLSIL.

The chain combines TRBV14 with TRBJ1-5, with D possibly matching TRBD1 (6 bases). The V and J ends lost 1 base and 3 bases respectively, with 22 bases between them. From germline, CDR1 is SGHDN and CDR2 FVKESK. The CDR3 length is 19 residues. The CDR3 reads CASSQALDSIICFNQPQHF. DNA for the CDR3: TGTGCCAGCAGCCAAGCTCTGGACAGCATCATCTGTTTCAATCAGCCCCAGCATTTT.

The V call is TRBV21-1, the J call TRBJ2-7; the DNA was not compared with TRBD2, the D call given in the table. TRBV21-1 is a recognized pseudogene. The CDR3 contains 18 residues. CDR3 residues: CASSKTLRGGGTSYEQYF. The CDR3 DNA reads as TGTGCCAGCAGCAAAACCCTGAGGGGCGGGGGGACCTCCTACGAGCAGTACTTC.

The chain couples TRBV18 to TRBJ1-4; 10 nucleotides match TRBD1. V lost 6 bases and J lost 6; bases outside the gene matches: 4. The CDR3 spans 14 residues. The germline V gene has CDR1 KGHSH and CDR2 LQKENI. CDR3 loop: CASSPGTGDEKLFF. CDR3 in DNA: TGTGCCAGCTCCCCCGGGACAGGGGATGAAAAACTGTTTTTT.

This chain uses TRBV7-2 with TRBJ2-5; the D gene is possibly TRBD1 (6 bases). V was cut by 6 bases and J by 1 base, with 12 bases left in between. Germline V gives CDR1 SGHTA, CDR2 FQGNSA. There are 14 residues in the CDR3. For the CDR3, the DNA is TGTGCCAGCAGGCTGGGGGCTCTCCAAGAGACCCAGTACTTC. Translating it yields CASRLGALQETQYF.